This T cell receptor beta chain appears in the sequencing data of a study of OX40 agonist ivuxolimab in advanced cancers. Broadly, across the study: Ivuxolimab was an agonistic, fully human IgG2 monoclonal antibody directed against OX40 (CD134), a costimulatory receptor. Intravenous ivuxolimab was administered to patients every 2 weeks at six dose levels: 0.01, 0.1, 0.3, 1.5, 3 and 10 mg/kg. Among the 50 to 55 dose-escalation patients, around 20 had hepatocellular carcinoma, 15 or so melanoma, 9 renal cell carcinoma and 9 head and neck cancer. In the dose-escalation cohort, over 65% of patients were male, and the mean age was approximately 60 years, with a range of about 23 to 90. Prior anti-PD-1, anti-PD-L1 or anti-CTLA-4 therapy was permitted, and roughly two fifths of dose-escalation patients had received checkpoint inhibitors. Partial responses were achieved by three dose-escalation patients, of whom one had hepatocellular carcinoma and two had cutaneous melanoma. The point of sequencing TCRbeta in the periphery was to test whether ivuxolimab changed TCR sequence diversity and drove clonal T-cell expansion. The paper covers the monotherapy dose-escalation part of the phase I ivuxolimab trial, which included N of about 50 patients. What the work shows at the level of the full study, not this receptor alone: Which antigens the clonally expanded peripheral T cells were specific for was not determined. At doses of 0.1 to 3.0 mg/kg, clonal expansion of both CD4+ and CD8+ blood T cells was observed from baseline to week 6. In the 0.1-3.0 mg/kg groups, partial responders were among the patients with the lowest normalized peripheral clonal expansion, particularly in CD8+ T cells. On average, CD8+ T cells showed more expanded clones than CD4+ T cells after ivuxolimab. Low levels of normalized T-cell clonal expansion were also seen in some patients who did not respond.

Genomic DNA was isolated from the sorted cells so that the TCRbeta CDR3 region could be sequenced. TCRbeta CDR3 regions were sequenced using the immunoSEQ Assay. TCRdb retrieved this table from immuneACCESS and kept in-frame rearrangements only. Not all clones are present; in checked studies, unresolved V genes account for under half, and no reason is known for the remainder. The sample table shows 2,000 or so clones, and about 68% are seen once. The ten top clones hold less than 45% of the sample. Trimming takes 2 bases from V and 8 bases from J, and the germline ends sit 13 bases apart. CDR1 is given as MNHEY and CDR2 as SVGAGI, both from the germline V gene. The CDR3 goes from the cysteine to the phenylalanine over 14 residues. The CDR3 DNA has 42 bases and is translated from base 1. Patients with a history of autoimmune disease or receiving systemic immunosuppression were excluded from the trial. Peripheral blood for TCR sequencing was drawn from every dose cohort at baseline, at cycle 4 day 1 and at cycle 7 day 1. Samples came from an open-label, multicenter, first-in-human phase I dose-escalation trial of ivuxolimab. Adults with locally advanced or metastatic melanoma, renal cell carcinoma, hepatocellular carcinoma or head and neck squamous cell carcinoma were enrolled in the trial. Before TCR sequencing, CD4+ T cells and CD8+ T cells were sorted from peripheral blood as separate populations.

Of note for this clone: This clone's antigen is unknown. No base quality information exists; no much larger clone differs at one position.

This sample comprised CD4+ or CD8+ T cells sorted from blood, obtained in a trial of the OX40 agonist ivuxolimab. The sequence was obtained from an adult with an advanced solid tumor such as melanoma, head and neck, liver or kidney cancer. The chain employs TRBV6-5 and TRBJ2-1; confidence is insufficient to name the D gene. The sequence in DNA is TGTGCCAGCAGTTACGTCAGAGCTGGCGATGAGCAGTTCTTC. It translates as CASSYVRAGDEQFF.